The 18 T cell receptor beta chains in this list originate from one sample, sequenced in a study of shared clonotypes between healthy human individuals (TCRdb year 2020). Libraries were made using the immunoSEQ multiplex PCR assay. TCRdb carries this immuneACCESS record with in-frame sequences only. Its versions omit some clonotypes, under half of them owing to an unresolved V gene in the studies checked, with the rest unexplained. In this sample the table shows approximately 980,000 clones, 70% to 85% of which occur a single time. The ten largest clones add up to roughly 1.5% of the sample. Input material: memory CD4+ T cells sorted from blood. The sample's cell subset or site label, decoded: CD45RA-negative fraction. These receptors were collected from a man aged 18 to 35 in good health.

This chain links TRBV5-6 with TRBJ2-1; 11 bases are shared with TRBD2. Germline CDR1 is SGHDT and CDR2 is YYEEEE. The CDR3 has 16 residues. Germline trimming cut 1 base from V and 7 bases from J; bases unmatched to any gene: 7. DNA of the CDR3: TGTGCCAGCAGCTTGAGGTCTAGCGGGGGGAAGAATGAGCAGTTCTTC. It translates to CASSLRSSGGKNEQFF.

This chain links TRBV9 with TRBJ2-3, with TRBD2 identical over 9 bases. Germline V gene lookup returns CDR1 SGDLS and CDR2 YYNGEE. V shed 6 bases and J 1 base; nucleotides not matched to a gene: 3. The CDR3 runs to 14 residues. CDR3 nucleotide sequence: TGTGCCAGCAAGGTAGCGGGGGGCACAGATACGCAGTATTTT. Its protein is CASKVAGGTDTQYF.

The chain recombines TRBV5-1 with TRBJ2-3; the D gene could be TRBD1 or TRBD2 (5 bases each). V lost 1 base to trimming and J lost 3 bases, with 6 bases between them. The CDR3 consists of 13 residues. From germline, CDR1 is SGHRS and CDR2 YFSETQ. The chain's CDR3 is CASSLWGTDTQYF. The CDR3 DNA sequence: TGCGCCAGCAGCTTGTGGGGGACAGATACGCAGTATTTT.

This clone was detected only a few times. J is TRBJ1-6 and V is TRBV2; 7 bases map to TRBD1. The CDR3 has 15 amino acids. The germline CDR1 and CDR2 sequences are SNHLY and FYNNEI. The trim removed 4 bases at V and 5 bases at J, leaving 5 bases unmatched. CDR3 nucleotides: TGTGCCAGCAGTGGCAGGGGGTCAGATAATTCACCCCTCCACTTT. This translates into CASSGRGSDNSPLHF.

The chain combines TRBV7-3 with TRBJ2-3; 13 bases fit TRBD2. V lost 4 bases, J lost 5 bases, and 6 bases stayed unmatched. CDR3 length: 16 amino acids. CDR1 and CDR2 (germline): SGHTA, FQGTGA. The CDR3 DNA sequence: TGTGCCAGCAGCTCTCGGACTAGCGGGGGTTTAGATACGCAGTATTTT. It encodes CASSSRTSGGLDTQYF.

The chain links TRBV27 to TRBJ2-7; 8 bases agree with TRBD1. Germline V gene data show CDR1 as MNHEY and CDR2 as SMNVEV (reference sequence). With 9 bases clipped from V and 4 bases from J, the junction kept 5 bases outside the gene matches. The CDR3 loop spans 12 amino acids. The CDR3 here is CASRTGRYEQYF. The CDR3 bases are TGTGCCAGTAGGACAGGGAGGTACGAGCAGTACTTC.

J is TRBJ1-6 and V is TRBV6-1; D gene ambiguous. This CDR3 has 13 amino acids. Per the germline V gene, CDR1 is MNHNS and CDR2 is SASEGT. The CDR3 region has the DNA TGTGCGGCTCGGGCAGATTATAATTCACCCCTCCACTTT. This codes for CAARADYNSPLHF.

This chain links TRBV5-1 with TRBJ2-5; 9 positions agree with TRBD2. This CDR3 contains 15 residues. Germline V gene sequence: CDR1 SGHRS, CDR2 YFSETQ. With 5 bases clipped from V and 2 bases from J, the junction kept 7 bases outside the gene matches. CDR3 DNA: TGCGCCAGCAGGCGTAGCGGGGGTAATCAAGAGACCCAGTACTTC. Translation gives CASRRSGGNQETQYF.

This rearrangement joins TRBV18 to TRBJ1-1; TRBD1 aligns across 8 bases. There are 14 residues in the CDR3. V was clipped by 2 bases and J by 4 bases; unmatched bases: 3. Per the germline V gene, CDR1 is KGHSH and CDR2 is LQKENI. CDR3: CASSPTGGSTEAFF. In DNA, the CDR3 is TGTGCCAGCTCACCAACAGGGGGGAGCACTGAAGCTTTCTTT. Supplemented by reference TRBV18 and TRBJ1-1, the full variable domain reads NAGVMQNPRHLVRRRGQEARLRCSPMKGHSHVYWYRQLPEEGLKFMVYLQKENIIDESGMPKERFSAEFPKEGPSILRIQQVVRGDSAAYFCASSPTGGSTEAFFGQGTRLTVV.

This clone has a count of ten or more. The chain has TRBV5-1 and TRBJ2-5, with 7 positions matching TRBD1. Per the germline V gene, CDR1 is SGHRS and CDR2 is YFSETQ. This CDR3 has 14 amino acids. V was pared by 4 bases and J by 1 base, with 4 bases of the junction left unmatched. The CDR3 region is CASSDGQAQETQYF. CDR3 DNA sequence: TGCGCCAGCAGCGACGGACAGGCCCAAGAGACCCAGTACTTC.

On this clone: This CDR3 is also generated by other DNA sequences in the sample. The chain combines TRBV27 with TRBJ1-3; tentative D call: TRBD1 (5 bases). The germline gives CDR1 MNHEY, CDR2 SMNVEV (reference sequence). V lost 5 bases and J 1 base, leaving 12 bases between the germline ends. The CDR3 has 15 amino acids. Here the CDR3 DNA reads TGTGCCAGCAGTCTAAAAGGGGCTTCTGGAAACACCATATATTTT. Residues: CASSLKGASGNTIYF.

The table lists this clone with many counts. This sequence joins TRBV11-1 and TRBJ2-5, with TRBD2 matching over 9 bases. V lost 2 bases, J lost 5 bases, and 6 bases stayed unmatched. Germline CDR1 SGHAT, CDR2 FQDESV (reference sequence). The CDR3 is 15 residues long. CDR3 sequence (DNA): TGTGCCAGCAGCTTATCCAGCGGGGGGTCGGAGACCCAGTACTTC. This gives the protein CASSLSSGGSETQYF.

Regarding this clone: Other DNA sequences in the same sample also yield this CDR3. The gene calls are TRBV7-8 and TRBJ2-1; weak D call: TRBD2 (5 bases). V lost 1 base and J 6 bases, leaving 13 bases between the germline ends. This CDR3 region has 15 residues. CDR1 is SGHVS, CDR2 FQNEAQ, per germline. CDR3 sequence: CASSLGRGGLNEQFF. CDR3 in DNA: TGTGCCAGCAGCTTAGGACGCGGCGGACTCAATGAGCAGTTCTTC. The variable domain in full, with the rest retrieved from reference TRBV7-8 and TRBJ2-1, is GAGVSQSPRYKVAKRGQDVALRCDPISGHVSLFWYQQALGQGPEFLTYFQNEAQLDKSGLPSDRFFAERPEGSVSTLKIQRTQQEDSAVYLCASSLGRGGLNEQFFGPGTRLTVL.

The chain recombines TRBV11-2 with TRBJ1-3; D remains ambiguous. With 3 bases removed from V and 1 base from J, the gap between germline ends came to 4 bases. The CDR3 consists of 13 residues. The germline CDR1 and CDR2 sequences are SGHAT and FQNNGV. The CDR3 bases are TGTGCCAGCAGCTTTGGTTCTGGAAACACCATATATTTT. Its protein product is CASSFGSGNTIYF. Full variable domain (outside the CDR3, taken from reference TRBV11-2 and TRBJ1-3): EAGVAQSPRYKIIEKRQSVAFWCNPISGHATLYWYQQILGQGPKLLIQFQNNGVVDDSQLPKDRFSAERLKGVDSTLKIQPAKLEDSAVYLCASSFGSGNTIYFGEGSWLTVV.

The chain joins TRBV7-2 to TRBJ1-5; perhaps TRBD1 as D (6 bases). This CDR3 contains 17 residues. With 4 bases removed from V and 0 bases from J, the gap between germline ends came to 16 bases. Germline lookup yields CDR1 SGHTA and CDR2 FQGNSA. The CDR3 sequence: CASSSIQGDYSNQPQHF. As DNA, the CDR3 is TGTGCCAGCAGCTCGATACAGGGCGACTATAGCAATCAGCCCCAGCATTTT. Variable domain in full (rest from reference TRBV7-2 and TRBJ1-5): GAGVSQSPSNKVTEKGKDVELRCDPISGHTALYWYRQSLGQGLEFLIYFQGNSAPDKSGLPSDRFSAERTGGSVSTLTIQRTQQEDSAVYLCASSSIQGDYSNQPQHFGDGTRLSIL.

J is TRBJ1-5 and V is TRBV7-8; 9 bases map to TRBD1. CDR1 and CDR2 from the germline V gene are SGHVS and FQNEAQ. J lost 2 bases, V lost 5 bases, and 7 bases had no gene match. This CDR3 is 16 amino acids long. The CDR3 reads CASSPRTGGGNQPQHF. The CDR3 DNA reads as TGTGCCAGCAGCCCTCGAACAGGGGGCGGCAATCAGCCCCAGCATTTT.

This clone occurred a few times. The CDR3 bases are TGTGCCAGCAGCCTCGGACAGGCTGCCCAAGAGACCCAGTACTTC. This sequence encodes CASSLGQAAQETQYF. The chain employs TRBV7-9 and TRBJ2-5, with TRBD1 matching 7 bases. Germline lookup yields CDR1 SEHNR and CDR2 FQNEAQ (reference sequence). With 5 bases clipped from V and 1 base from J, the junction kept 7 bases outside the gene matches. The CDR3 has 15 residues.

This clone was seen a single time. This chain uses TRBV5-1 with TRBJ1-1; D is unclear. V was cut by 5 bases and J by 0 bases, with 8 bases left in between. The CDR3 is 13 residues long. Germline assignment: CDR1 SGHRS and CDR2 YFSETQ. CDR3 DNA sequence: TGCGCCAGCAGGGGATGGGTGAACACTGAAGCTTTCTTT. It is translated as CASRGWVNTEAFF.